These 11 T cell receptor beta chains originate from one sample sequenced in a study of CXCR3-negative and CXCR3-positive naive CD8 T cells. Study-wide points: Naive cells that were CXCR3-positive had more hydrophobic TRB CDR3s (compared with CXCR3-negative naive cells).

The antigens of these receptors remain unknown. Through 5' RACE with UMI labels, the TRB cDNA libraries were prepared. Reanalyzing the 5' RACE reads, TCRdb keeps one entry per CDR3 protein, without DNA. The sample's table shows about 98,000 distinct CDR3 sequences. Sequenced material: naive CXCR3+ CD8+ T cells from blood. Subset described: CD45RO-CCR7+CD27+CD95- naive CD8+ T cells expressing CXCR3 (TNR3+). The receptor source for this set is a human donor in good health. Some clones in this sample may be carry-over from other donors' samples.

The chain couples TRBV7-9 to TRBJ1-2. The CDR3 spans 13 residues. The germline V gene has CDR1 SEHNR and CDR2 FQNEAQ (reference sequence). CDR3 loop: CASSLGANYGYTF.

This chain joins TRBV7-2 and TRBJ2-1; as DNA is missing, the TRBD1 call by TCRdb cannot be tested. The length of the CDR3 is 17 residues. From germline, CDR1 is SGHTA and CDR2 FQGNSA. CDR3: CASSFDSGPYSYNEQFF.

The chain is built from TRBV4-2 and TRBJ2-7; TCRdb returns TRBD1, unconfirmable since there is no DNA. The germline V gene encodes CDR1 LGHNA and CDR2 YNFKEQ. This CDR3 has 15 residues. The CDR3 reads CASSQDSARENEQYF.

The chain joins TRBV5-1 to TRBJ2-5. Per the germline V gene, CDR1 is SGHRS and CDR2 is YFSETQ. This CDR3 has 13 residues. CDR3 residues: CASSLWDEETQYF.

The chain recombines TRBV3-2 with TRBJ2-7; TCRdb selects TRBD1, and the lack of DNA leaves this call unchecked. TRBV3-2 is tagged as a pseudogene. CDR3 length: 14 amino acids. CDR3 protein: CASSQSRVNYEQYF.

This rearrangement joins TRBV21-1 to TRBJ2-7; TCRdb selects TRBD2, and the lack of DNA leaves this call unchecked. TRBV21-1 represents a pseudogene. This CDR3 comprises 16 residues. This CDR3 is CASSTFLGAHNRWQYF.

The V gene is TRBV6-5, the J gene TRBJ2-1; the TRBD2 assignment by TCRdb is unverifiable without DNA. The CDR3 runs 16 residues. CDR1 and CDR2 (germline): MNHEY, SVGAGI. The CDR3 loop is CASSSRRESSYNEQFF.

This chain uses TRBV14 with TRBJ2-7. Germline V gives CDR1 SGHDN, CDR2 FVKESK. This CDR3 region has 13 residues. The CDR3 spells CASSQAPFYEQYF.

The chain recombines TRBV25-1 with TRBJ2-1; TCRdb reports TRBD1, a call that lacks DNA to check it against. In germline, CDR1 is MGHDK, CDR2 SYGVNS. The CDR3 has 17 amino acids. The CDR3 sequence is CASSGPGPLALYNEQFF.

The chain employs TRBV7-2 and TRBJ2-3. The length of the CDR3 is 16 residues. Germline loops: CDR1 SGHTA, CDR2 FQGNSA. This CDR3 is CASSSSLSGSTDTEYF. The entire variable domain, with the rest obtained from reference TRBV7-2 and TRBJ2-3, is as follows: GAGVSQSPSNKVTEKGKDVELRCDPISGHTALYWYRQSLGQGLEFLIYFQGNSAPDKSGLPSDRFSAERTGGSVSTLTIQRTQQEDSAVYLCASSSSLSGSTDTEYFGPGTRLTVL.

The V gene is TRBV29-1, the J gene TRBJ1-5; TCRdb lists TRBD1, though no DNA is available to test this call. Germline loops: CDR1 SQVTM, CDR2 ANQGSEA. This CDR3 has 15 amino acids. Here the CDR3 reads CSVGGTGDSNQPQHF.